This T cell receptor beta chain stems from a study of immune characterization of retroperitoneal liposarcoma. This clonotype came up a few times. TCRdb re-derived calls from the PCR reads in MiXCR, one entry per CDR3 protein. The table lists roughly 10,000 distinct CDR3 sequences, over 45% of them singletons. Sequencing was carried out using tumor tissue. The TCR sequence derives from a female donor with retroperitoneal liposarcoma.

In DNA form, the CDR3 reads TGTGTTGTGGGAACGGAGACCCAGTACTTC. Protein product: CVVGTETQYF. The V gene is TRBV6-1, the J gene TRBJ2-1; D uncertain. The J call may be wrong; the DNA end is better matched by TRBJ2-5. The CDR3 has 10 amino acids. Germline CDR1 and CDR2: MNHNS and SASEGT.